This TCR beta chain originates from a study of identical twins. Study-wide results and limits: The models gave estimates that fell short of the out-of-frame TCR alpha sharing seen in monozygotic twins.

A note on this clonotype: What it binds is unknown.

The CDR3 is 16 residues long. Trimming removed 4 bases at V and 0 bases at J, with 12 bases between. TCRdb reanalysed the 5' RACE reads using MiXCR and keeps one entry per CDR3 protein. The sample has roughly 540,000 distinct CDR3 sequences; less than 25% are singletons. The same sample was also used in a study of T cells expressing NK-cell markers. That source notes: Several experiments employed an anti-gamma-delta TCR antibody to confine sorting to alpha-beta TCR T cells.

This TCR derives from a woman between 18 and 30 years old in good health. The chain couples TRBV12-3 or TRBV12-4 to TRBJ2-2, with D possibly matching TRBD1 (5 bases). Sequenced sample: CD4+ T cells sorted from blood. CDR3 region: CASSSQGAANTGELFF. The CDR3 DNA reads TGTGCCAGCAGTTCTCAGGGTGCGGCGAACACCGGGGAGCTGTTTTTT.